The present TCR beta chain was sequenced within a study of vaccination and CD4 T cells after COVID-19 (dated by TCRdb to between 2021 and 2024). Notes on the research overall: SARS-CoV-2 positivity had been established in the convalescent patients by nasal swab PCR, and mild disease was recorded in about 9 of these patients and severe disease in one. Six males and four females were included in the convalescent cohort, with two Hispanic individuals, seven Caucasians, two Asians and one multiracial person represented. Each participant got two doses of either the Pfizer-BioNTech BNT162b2 vaccine (n=8) or the Moderna mRNA-1273 vaccine (n=2). Post-COVID blood samples from convalescent patients were collected a median of about 110 days after diagnosis, with a range of roughly 30 to 161 days. The time from the second vaccine dose to post-vaccine blood sampling had a median of approximately 72 days and ranged from about 14 to 250 days. For stimulating the cultures, overlapping spike peptide pools were used, derived from SARS-CoV-2 as well as from the common cold coronaviruses HCoV-NL63, HCoV-OC43 and HCoV-229E. In control cultures, a CEFX viral epitope pool was used as positive control, an HIV-1 Nef peptide pool was used as negative control, or no peptide was added. The spike-specific CD4+ TCR repertoire was compared before and after mRNA vaccination in around ten COVID-19 convalescent patients and a few infection-naive healthy vaccine recipients. What the research found in general, with its limitations: In convalescent patients, a median 86.3% of post-vaccine SARS-CoV-2-reactive clones were detected only after vaccination, and vaccine-specific priming was suggested by this finding. An increase in the median number of SARS-CoV-2-reactive clonotypes from approximately 21 after infection to 38 after vaccination was observed, but the change was not found to be significant. The number of convalescent patients in the study was relatively small, and the study did not examine early timepoints following natural infection. Of the vaccine-specific clones found in convalescent patients, nearly all (304 of 307) were mono-reactive for SARS-CoV-2 spike instead of being cross-reactive with common cold coronaviruses.

The library was built by means of PCR. DNA from cultured CD4+ T cells underwent TCR sequencing with the Oncomine TCR Beta short-read assay at the Johns Hopkins FTIC core. Genomic DNA was extracted from the cultured CD4+ T cells with the QIAamp micro DNA kit. The Oncomine TCR Beta libraries from cultured CD4+ T cells were pooled using unique dual indexes and then sequenced on an Illumina iSeq 100. Processing in the source paper ran as follows. Non-productive sequences were filtered out, and CDR3s that did not start with C, did not end with F or W, or were shorter than 7 amino acids were discarded. The MANAFEST web application identified antigen-specific clonotypes by comparing peptide-stimulated wells against reference wells and other culture wells. An FDR below 0.05, an odds ratio above 5, and a productive frequency above 0.1% in at least two of three replicate wells were required for clones to be considered positive. Cross-reactive clonotypes were defined as significantly expanded in both SARS-CoV-2 spike wells and at least one common cold coronavirus spike condition. CDR3 homology was assessed with Levenshtein distances (stringdist) and unrooted phylogenetic trees (ape) in R version 3.6.1. Starting from the raw public reads, TCRdb applied fastp trimming at Q25, assembled clones with MiXCR and retained in-frame beta chains. Here each entry gathers all rows of one CDR3 protein and keeps the most common genes and DNA. The V and J calls follow TCRdb's processing rather than the paper's. The sample table lists around 12,000 distinct CDR3 sequences, around 53% of them with a count of one. The top ten hold 28% of the sample.

The treatment or condition label, as the study defines it: roughly 10-day PBMC culture with coronavirus spike peptide pools or control peptides (ViraFEST assay). The study used the ViraFEST assay, which expanded antigen-specific T cells with peptide pools and then identified expanded clonotypes by TCR sequencing. The positive SARS-CoV-2 PCR tests of the convalescent patients were dated from March to December 2020, before the Alpha, Beta and Delta variants emerged in the United States. Each well held 2 million to 2.5 million PBMCs cultured with approximately 9.1 ug/ml peptide pools in IMDM containing approximately 4.8% human AB serum and roughly 9.3 IU/ml IL-2. Half of the culture medium was replaced with fresh IL-2-containing medium on days 3 and 7. After approximately eleven days of culture, CD4+ T cells were isolated by negative selection with the EasySep CD4+ T cell isolation kit. Ficoll-Paque Plus gradient centrifugation was used to isolate PBMCs from whole blood, and the isolated PBMCs were then either used fresh or cryopreserved at -140C. In general, triplicate wells were set up for every culture condition.

Details on this clonotype: Its antigen is unknown. The input lacks base qualities; no much larger clone sits a single base away.

The CDR1 and CDR2 encoded by the germline V gene are MDHEN and SYDVKM. From the cysteine up to the phenylalanine, the CDR3 has a length of 16 residues. The retained sequence is limited to the CDR3, 48 bases, with the frame set at the first base. V lost 3 bases and J lost 0 bases; the stretch between them is 12 bases long. This receptor chain uses TRBV28 and TRBJ1-5; the D segment cannot be called with confidence. The clonotype comes from a human donor who had recovered from COVID-19. What was sequenced was CD4+ T cells from blood, cultured in vitro. The nucleotide sequence reads as follows: TGTGCCAGCAGTTTCTCGCACAGCTATAGCAATCAGCCCCAGCATTTT. This is translated as CASSFSHSYSNQPQHF.